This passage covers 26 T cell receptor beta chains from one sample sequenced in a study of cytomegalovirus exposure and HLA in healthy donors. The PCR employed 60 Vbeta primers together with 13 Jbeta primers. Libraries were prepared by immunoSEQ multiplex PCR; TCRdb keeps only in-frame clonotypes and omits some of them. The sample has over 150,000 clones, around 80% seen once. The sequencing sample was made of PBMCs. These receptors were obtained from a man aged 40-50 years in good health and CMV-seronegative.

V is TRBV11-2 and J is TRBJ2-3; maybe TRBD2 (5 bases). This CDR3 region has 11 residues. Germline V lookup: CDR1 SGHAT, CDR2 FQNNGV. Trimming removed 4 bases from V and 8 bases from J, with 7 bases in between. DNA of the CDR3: TGTGCCAGCAGCTCGGGAATTACGCAGTATTTT. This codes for CASSSGITQYF.

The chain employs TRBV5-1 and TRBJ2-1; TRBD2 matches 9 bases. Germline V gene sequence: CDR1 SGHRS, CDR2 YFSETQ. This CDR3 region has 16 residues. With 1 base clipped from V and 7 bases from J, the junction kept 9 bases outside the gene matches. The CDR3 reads CASSLTAGGGSNEQFF. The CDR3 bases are TGCGCCAGCAGCTTGACGGCGGGAGGGGGGTCGAATGAGCAGTTCTTC.

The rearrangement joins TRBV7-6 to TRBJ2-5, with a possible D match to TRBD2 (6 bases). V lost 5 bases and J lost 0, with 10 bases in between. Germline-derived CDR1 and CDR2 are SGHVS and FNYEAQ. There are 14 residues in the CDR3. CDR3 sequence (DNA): TGTGCCAGCAGCCAGGCGGGGAACCAAGAGACCCAGTACTTC. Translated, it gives CASSQAGNQETQYF.

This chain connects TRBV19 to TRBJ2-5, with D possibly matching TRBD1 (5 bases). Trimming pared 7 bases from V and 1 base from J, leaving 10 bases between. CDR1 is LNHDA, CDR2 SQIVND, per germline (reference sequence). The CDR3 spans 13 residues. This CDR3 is CASNDRPQETQYF. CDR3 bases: TGTGCCAGTAACGACAGACCCCAAGAGACCCAGTACTTC.

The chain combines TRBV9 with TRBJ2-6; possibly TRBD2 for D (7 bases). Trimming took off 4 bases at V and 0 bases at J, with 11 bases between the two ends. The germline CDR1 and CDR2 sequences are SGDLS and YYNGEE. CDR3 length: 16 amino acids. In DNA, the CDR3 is TGTGCCAGCAGCCTGGGGGGGGCCTCTGGGGCCAACGTCCTGACTTTC. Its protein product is CASSLGGASGANVLTF.

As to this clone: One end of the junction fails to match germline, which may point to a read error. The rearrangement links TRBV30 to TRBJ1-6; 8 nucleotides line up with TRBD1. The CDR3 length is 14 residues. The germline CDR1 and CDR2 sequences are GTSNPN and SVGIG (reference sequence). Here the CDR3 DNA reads TGTGCCCGGAGTGTCCCAGGGGGCGATTCACCCCTCCACTTT. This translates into CARSVPGGDSPLHF. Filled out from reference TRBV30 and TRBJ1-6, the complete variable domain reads SQTIHQWPATLVQPVGSPLSLECTVEGTSNPNLYWYRQAAGRGLQLLFYSVGIGQISSEVPQNLSASRPQDRQFILSSKKLLLSDSGFYLCARSVPGGDSPLHFGNGTRLTVT.

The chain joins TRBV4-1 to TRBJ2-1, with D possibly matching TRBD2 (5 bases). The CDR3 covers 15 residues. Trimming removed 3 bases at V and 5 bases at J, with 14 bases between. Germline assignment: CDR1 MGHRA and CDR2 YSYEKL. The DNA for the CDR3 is TGCGCCAGCAGCCATAGCCTAGCACTAGACAATGAGCAGTTCTTC. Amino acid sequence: CASSHSLALDNEQFF.

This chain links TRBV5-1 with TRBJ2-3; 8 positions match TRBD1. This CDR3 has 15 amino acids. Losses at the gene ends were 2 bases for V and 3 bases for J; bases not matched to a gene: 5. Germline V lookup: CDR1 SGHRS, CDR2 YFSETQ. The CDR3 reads CASSFGQGLTDTQYF. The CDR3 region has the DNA TGCGCCAGCAGCTTCGGACAGGGATTAACAGATACGCAGTATTTT. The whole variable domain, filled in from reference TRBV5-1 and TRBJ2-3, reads KAGVTQTPRYLIKTRGQQVTLSCSPISGHRSVSWYQQTPGQGLQFLFEYFSETQRNKGNFPGRFSGRQFSNSRSEMNVSTLELGDSALYLCASSFGQGLTDTQYFGPGTRLTVL.

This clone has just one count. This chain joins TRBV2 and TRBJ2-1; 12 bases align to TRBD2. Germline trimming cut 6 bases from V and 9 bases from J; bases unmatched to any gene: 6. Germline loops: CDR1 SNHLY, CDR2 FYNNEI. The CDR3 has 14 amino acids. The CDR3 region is CASRPTSGSGEQFF. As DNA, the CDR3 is TGTGCCAGCAGACCGACTAGCGGGAGTGGTGAGCAGTTCTTC.

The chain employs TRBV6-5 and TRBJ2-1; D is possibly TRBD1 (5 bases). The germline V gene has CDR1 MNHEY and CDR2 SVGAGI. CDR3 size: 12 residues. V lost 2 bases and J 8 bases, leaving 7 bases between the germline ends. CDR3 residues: CASSYGRDEQFF. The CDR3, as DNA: TGTGCCAGCAGTTACGGCAGGGATGAGCAGTTCTTC.

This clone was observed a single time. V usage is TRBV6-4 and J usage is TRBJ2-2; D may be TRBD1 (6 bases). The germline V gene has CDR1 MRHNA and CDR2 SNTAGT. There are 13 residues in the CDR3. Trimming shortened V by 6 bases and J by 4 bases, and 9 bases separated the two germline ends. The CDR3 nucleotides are TGTGCCAGCAGCCCAGGGGTCACCGGGGAGCTGTTTTTT. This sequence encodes CASSPGVTGELFF.

This CDR3 reads CASSRTSGPTDTQYF. The DNA for the CDR3 is TGCGCCAGCAGCCGTACTAGCGGACCCACAGATACGCAGTATTTT. The V gene is TRBV5-1, the J gene TRBJ2-3, with 8 bases aligning to TRBD2. Germline lookup yields CDR1 SGHRS and CDR2 YFSETQ. The CDR3 runs 15 residues. The V gene end was trimmed by 4 bases and the J gene end by 2 bases; junction bases not matched to a gene: 6.

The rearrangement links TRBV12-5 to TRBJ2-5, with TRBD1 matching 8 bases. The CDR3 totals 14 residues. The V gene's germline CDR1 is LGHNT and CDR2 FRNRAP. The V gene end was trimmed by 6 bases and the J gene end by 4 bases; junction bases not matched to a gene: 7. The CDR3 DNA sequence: TGTGCTAGTGGGCAGACAGGGGCGAGAGAGACCCAGTACTTC. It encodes CASGQTGARETQYF.

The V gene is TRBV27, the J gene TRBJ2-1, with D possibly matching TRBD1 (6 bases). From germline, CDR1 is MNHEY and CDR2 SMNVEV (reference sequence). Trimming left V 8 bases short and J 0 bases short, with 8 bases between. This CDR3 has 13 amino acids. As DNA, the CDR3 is TGTGCCAGCCAGGGGTTCTCCTACAATGAGCAGTTCTTC. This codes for CASQGFSYNEQFF.

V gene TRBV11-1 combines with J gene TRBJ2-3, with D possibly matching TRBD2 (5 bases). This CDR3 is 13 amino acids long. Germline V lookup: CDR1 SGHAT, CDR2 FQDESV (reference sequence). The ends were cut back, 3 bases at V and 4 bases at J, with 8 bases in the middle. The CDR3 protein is CASSFQEADTQYF. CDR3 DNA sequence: TGTGCCAGCAGCTTCCAGGAGGCAGATACGCAGTATTTT. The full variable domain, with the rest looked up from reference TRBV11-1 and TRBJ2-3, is EAEVAQSPRYKITEKSQAVAFWCDPISGHATLYWYRQILGQGPELLVQFQDESVVDDSQLPKDRFSAERLKGVDSTLKIQPAELGDSAMYLCASSFQEADTQYFGPGTRLTVL.

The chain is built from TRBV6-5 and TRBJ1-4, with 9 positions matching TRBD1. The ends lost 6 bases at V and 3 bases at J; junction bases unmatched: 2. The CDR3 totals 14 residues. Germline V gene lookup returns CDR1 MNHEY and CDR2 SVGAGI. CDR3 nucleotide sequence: TGTGCCAGCAGGTACAGGGGGCCTAATGAAAAACTGTTTTTT. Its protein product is CASRYRGPNEKLFF.

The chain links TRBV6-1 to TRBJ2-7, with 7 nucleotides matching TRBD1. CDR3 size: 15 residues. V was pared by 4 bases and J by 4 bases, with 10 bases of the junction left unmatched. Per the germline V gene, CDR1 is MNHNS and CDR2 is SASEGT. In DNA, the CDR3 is TGTGCCAGCAGTGCAAACAGGGGCCAGGTTTACGAGCAGTACTTC. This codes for CASSANRGQVYEQYF.

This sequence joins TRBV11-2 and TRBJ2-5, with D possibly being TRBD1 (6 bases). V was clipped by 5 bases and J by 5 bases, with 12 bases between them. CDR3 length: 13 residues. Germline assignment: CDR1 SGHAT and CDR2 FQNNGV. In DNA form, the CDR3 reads TGTGCCAGCAGCCGTGGACAGAGGGAGACCCAGTACTTC. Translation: CASSRGQRETQYF. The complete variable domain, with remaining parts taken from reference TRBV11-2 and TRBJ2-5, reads EAGVAQSPRYKIIEKRQSVAFWCNPISGHATLYWYQQILGQGPKLLIQFQNNGVVDDSQLPKDRFSAERLKGVDSTLKIQPAKLEDSAVYLCASSRGQRETQYFGPGTRLLVL.

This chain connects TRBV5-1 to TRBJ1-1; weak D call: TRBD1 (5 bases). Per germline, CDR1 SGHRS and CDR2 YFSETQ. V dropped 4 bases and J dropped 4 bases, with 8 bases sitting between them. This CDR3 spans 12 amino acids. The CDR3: CASSPGGTEAFF. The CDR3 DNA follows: TGCGCCAGCAGCCCGGGGGGCACTGAAGCTTTCTTT.

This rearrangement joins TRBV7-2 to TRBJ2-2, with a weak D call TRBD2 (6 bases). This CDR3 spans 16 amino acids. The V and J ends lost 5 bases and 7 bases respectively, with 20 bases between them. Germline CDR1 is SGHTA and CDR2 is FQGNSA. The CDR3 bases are TGTGCCAGCAGCCCCCGCGAATCCCTCGGGAGCGGGGAGCTGTTTTTT. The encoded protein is CASSPRESLGSGELFF.

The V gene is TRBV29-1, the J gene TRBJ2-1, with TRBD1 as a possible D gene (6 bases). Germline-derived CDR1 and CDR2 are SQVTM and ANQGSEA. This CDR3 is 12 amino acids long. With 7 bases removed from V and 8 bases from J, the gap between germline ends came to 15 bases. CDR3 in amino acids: CSGRQGMHEQFF. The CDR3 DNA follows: TGCAGCGGTCGCCAGGGGATGCATGAGCAGTTCTTC.

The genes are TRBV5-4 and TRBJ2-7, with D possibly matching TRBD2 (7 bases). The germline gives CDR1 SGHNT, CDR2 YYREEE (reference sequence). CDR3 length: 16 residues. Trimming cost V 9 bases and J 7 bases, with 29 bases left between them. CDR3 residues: CATKSGGGGGAGEQYF. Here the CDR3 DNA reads TGTGCCACCAAAAGTGGGGGCGGGGGTGGCGCTGGAGAGCAGTACTTC.

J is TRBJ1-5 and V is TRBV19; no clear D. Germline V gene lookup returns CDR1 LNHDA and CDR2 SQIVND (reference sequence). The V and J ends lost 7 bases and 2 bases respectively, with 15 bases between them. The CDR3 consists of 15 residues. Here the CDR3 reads CASITTRSRNQPQHF. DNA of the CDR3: TGTGCCAGTATCACGACAAGGTCTCGCAATCAGCCCCAGCATTTT.

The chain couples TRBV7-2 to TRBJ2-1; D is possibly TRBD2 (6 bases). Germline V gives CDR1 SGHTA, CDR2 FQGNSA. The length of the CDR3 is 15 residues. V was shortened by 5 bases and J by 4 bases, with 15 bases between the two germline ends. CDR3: CASSQLAASYNEQFF. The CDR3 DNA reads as TGTGCCAGCAGCCAATTAGCGGCCTCTTACAATGAGCAGTTCTTC.

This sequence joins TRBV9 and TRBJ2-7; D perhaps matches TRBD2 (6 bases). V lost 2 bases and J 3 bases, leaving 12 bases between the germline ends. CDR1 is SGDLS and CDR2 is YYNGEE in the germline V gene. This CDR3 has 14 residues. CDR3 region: CASSVGGGVYEQYF. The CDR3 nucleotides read TGTGCCAGCAGCGTCGGGGGAGGAGTCTACGAGCAGTACTTC.

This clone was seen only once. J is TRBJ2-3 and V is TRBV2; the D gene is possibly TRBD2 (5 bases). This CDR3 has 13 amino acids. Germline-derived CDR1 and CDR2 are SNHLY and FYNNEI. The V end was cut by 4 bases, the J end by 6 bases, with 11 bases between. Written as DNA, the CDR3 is TGTGCCAGCAGTGCCGGGTCGGGGGATACGCAGTATTTT. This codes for CASSAGSGDTQYF.